A selection of T cell receptor beta chains follows, all from one sample in a study of cytomegalovirus exposure and HLA in healthy donors. Repertoires were generated with immunoSEQ multiplex PCR, while TCRdb's copy carries only in-frame clones and drops some. This sample yields approximately 140,000 clones, of which 78% are seen a single time; around 1.9% belongs to the top ten. The specimen was PBMCs. The source of these receptors is a woman aged 40 to 50 in good health and CMV-seronegative. Both conserved end residues are part of each CDR3. A D gene is named only where the DNA matches it firmly. Rows may omit the clone size; those that give it use once, few, many or a size class.

D,J,size,V,DNA,CDR3
-,TRBJ2-1,-,TRBV7-9,TGTGCCAGCAGCTTAGTGGAGCCGTATGAGCAGTTCTTC,CASSLVEPYEQFF
-,TRBJ2-5,-,TRBV7-7,TGTGCCAGCTGTCAGTCAAGCCAAGAGACCCAGTACTTC,CASCQSSQETQYF
-,TRBJ2-7,-,TRBV6-6,TGTGCCAGCAGTGGCGACAGTTTGAGCTACGAGCAGTACTTC,CASSGDSLSYEQYF
-,TRBJ1-2,-,TRBV19,TGTGCCAGCGACCGGGGGGCAGCAAACTATGGCTACACCTTC,CASDRGAANYGYTF
TRBD1,TRBJ1-1,once,TRBV28,TGTGCCAGCAGTACCTCAGGGGGCGAAGGGAACACTGAAGCTTTCTTT,CASSTSGGEGNTEAFF
TRBD2,TRBJ2-5,-,TRBV5-4,TGTGCCAGCAGAAATCAGGGAGGGAGTCAAGAGACCCAGTACTTC,CASRNQGGSQETQYF
TRBD1,TRBJ2-7,-,TRBV2,TGTGCCAGCAGTGATTACACCGGGACAGTCCCCTACGAGCAGTACTTC,CASSDYTGTVPYEQYF
-,TRBJ1-1,few,TRBV10-1,TGCGCCAGCACACAGGGACAGAACACTGAAGCTTTCTTT,CASTQGQNTEAFF
-,TRBJ2-5,-,TRBV29-1,TGCAGCCCCCCCCGGCGGCCGTACCAAGAGACCCAGTACTTC,CSPPRRPYQETQYF
-,TRBJ2-2,-,TRBV13,TGTGCCAGCAGCTCGTTAAACACCGGGGAGCTGTTTTTT,CASSSLNTGELFF
TRBD1,TRBJ2-1,few,TRBV6-1,TGTGCCAGCAGTTGGGACAGGAACCCCTACAATGAGCAGTTCTTC,CASSWDRNPYNEQFF
TRBD2,TRBJ2-3,-,TRBV6-1,TGTGCCAGCAGTGAAACTAGCGGGAGAAAGTTTGGGACAGATACGCAGTATTTT,CASSETSGRKFGTDTQYF
-,TRBJ1-2,-,TRBV30,TGTGCCTGGATGGGCACCGCTAACTATGGCTACACCTTC,CAWMGTANYGYTF
TRBD1,TRBJ1-1,-,TRBV28,TGTGCCAGCTTCGGACAGGGGGGCACTGAAGCTTTCTTT,CASFGQGGTEAFF
TRBD1,TRBJ2-3,-,TRBV5-1,TGCGCCAGCAGCCTTGACAGGGGCGATACGCAGTATTTT,CASSLDRGDTQYF
TRBD2,TRBJ2-3,-,TRBV27,TGTGCCAGCAGGCCCTCCCGGACTAGCGTAAGCACAGATACGCAGTATTTT,CASRPSRTSVSTDTQYF
-,TRBJ1-6,-,TRBV1,TGCACCAGCAGCCTCCCCGGGGATAATTCACCCCTCCACTTT,CTSSLPGDNSPLHF
TRBD1,TRBJ2-1,-,TRBV5-8,TGTGCCAGCAGCTTCCGAACCGGGGGACAGGGGGCGGGGGAGCAGTTCTTC,CASSFRTGGQGAGEQFF